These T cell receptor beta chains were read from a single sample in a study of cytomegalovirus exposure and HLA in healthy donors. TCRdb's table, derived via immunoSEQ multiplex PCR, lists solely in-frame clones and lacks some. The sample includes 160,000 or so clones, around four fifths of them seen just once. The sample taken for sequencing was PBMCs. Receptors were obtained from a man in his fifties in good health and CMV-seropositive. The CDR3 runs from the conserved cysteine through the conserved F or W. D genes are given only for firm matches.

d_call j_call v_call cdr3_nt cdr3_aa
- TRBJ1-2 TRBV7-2 TGTGCCAGCAGCTTAGTGGACACGTCAAATGGCTACACCTTC CASSLVDTSNGYTF
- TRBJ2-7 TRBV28 TGTGCCAGCAGTTGGTCTAGCGTCTACGAGCAGTACTTC CASSWSSVYEQYF
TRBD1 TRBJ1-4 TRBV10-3 TGTGCCACGGGACAGGGGAATGAAAAACTGTTTTTT CATGQGNEKLFF
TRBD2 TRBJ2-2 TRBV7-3 TGTGCCAGCAGCTTAAGGGCCCTAGCGGGCACCGGGGAGCTGTTTTTT CASSLRALAGTGELFF
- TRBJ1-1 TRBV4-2 TGTGCCAGCAGCCAAGCCGACAACAGGGCGGAAGCTTTCTTT CASSQADNRAEAFF
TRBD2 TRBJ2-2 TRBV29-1 TGCAGCGTTGAAACCGGGACTACTAACACCGGGGAGCTGTTTTTT CSVETGTTNTGELFF
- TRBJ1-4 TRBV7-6 TGTGCCAGCAGCTTAGGACAGATAAATGAAAAACTGTTTTTT CASSLGQINEKLFF
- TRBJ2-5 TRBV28 TGTGCCAGCAGTCCCCCCCATCGGGAGACCCAGTACTTC CASSPPHRETQYF
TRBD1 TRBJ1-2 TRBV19 TGTGCCAGTAGTATCGGGACAGGGAGTGGCTACACCTTC CASSIGTGSGYTF
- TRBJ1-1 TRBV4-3 TGCGCCAGCAGCCAAGAACAGTCCGTCACTGAAGCTTTCTTT CASSQEQSVTEAFF
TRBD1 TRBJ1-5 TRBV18 TGTGCCAGCTCACTTGGGGTACAGGGACAGTCCAATCAGCCCCAGCATTTT CASSLGVQGQSNQPQHF